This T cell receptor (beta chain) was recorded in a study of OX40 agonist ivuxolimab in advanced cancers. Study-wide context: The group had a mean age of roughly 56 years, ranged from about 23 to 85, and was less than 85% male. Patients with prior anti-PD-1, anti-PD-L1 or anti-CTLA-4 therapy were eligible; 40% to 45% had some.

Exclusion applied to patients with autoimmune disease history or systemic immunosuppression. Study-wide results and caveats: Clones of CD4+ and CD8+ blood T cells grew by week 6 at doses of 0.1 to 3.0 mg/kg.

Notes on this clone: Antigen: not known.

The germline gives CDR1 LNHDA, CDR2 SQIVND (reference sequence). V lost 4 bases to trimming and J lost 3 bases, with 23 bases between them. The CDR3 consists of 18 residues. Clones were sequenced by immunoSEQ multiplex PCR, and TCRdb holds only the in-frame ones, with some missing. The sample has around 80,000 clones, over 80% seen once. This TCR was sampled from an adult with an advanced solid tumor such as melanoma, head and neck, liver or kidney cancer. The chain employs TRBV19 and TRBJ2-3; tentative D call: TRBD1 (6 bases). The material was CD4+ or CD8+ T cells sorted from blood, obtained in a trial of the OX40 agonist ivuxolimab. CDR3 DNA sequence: TGTGCCAGTAGTAAACGCACCCTCCGACAGGCATTTACAGATACGCAGTATTTT. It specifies CASSKRTLRQAFTDTQYF.